Listed below are T cell receptor beta chains from one sample, sequenced in a study of blood T cell repertoires in COVID-19. The assay was immunoSEQ multiplex PCR, and TCRdb's table has in-frame clones only and misses some. The sample has about 290,000 clones; around 89% are singletons. Sequencing was performed on peripheral blood. The source is a man aged 40-49 years with acute or convalescent COVID-19. Each CDR3 is given with its conserved first and last residue. The order of the fields is V gene, J gene, D gene, clone size, CDR3 DNA, CDR3 protein. A D gene is named only where the DNA matches it firmly. Rows may omit the clone size; those that give it use once, few, many or a size class.

v_call: TRBV5-1; j_call: TRBJ1-2; d_call: -; clone_size: -; cdr3_nt: TGCGCCAGCAGCCACACGACAGGTTACTCCGATGGCTACACCTTC; cdr3_aa: CASSHTTGYSDGYTF
v_call: TRBV5-1; j_call: TRBJ1-2; d_call: TRBD1; clone_size: -; cdr3_nt: TGCGCCAGCACGCCAGGGGGGCAGGGCTATGGCTACACCTTC; cdr3_aa: CASTPGGQGYGYTF
v_call: TRBV12-3/TRBV12-4; j_call: TRBJ2-1; d_call: TRBD2; clone_size: once; cdr3_nt: TGTGCCAGCAATTTAGCGGGGGGTCATGAGCAGTTCTTC; cdr3_aa: CASNLAGGHEQFF
v_call: TRBV15; j_call: TRBJ1-2; d_call: -; clone_size: -; cdr3_nt: TGTGCCACCAGCTTACGAGGTCTTAACTATGGCTACACCTTC; cdr3_aa: CATSLRGLNYGYTF
v_call: TRBV10-1; j_call: TRBJ1-1; d_call: -; clone_size: -; cdr3_nt: TGCGCCAGCAGTGAAAGCGAGGACACTGAAGCTTTCTTT; cdr3_aa: CASSESEDTEAFF
v_call: TRBV27; j_call: TRBJ1-2; d_call: -; clone_size: -; cdr3_nt: TGTGCCAGCAGTTTACCTACAGGGCTAGGCTACACCTTC; cdr3_aa: CASSLPTGLGYTF
v_call: TRBV19; j_call: TRBJ1-1; d_call: TRBD1; clone_size: once; cdr3_nt: TGTGCCAGTAGTTTCAGGGGGCTGAACACTGAAGCTTTCTTT; cdr3_aa: CASSFRGLNTEAFF
v_call: TRBV11-2; j_call: TRBJ1-6; d_call: -; clone_size: -; cdr3_nt: TGTGCCAGCAGCCTAGATACTCCTAATTCACCCCTCCACTTT; cdr3_aa: CASSLDTPNSPLHF
v_call: TRBV14; j_call: TRBJ1-2; d_call: -; clone_size: -; cdr3_nt: TGTGCCAGCAGCGAGGGTAACTATGGCTACACCTTC; cdr3_aa: CASSEGNYGYTF
v_call: TRBV12-3/TRBV12-4; j_call: TRBJ2-1; d_call: -; clone_size: few; cdr3_nt: TGTGCCAGCAGTTTGGCGGGGATCGGGCAGTTCTTC; cdr3_aa: CASSLAGIGQFF
v_call: TRBV15; j_call: TRBJ1-4; d_call: TRBD1; clone_size: -; cdr3_nt: TGTGCCACCAGCAGAGTTGGACAGGGGATAGGTGAAAAACTGTTTTTT; cdr3_aa: CATSRVGQGIGEKLFF
v_call: TRBV6-6; j_call: TRBJ1-3; d_call: TRBD1; clone_size: -; cdr3_nt: TGTGCCAGCACCACCATGGGACAGGCCTCTGGAAACACCATATATTTT; cdr3_aa: CASTTMGQASGNTIYF
v_call: TRBV6-5; j_call: TRBJ1-2; d_call: TRBD1; clone_size: -; cdr3_nt: TGTGCCAGCAGAACGGGACAGGGTAACTATGGCTACACCTTC; cdr3_aa: CASRTGQGNYGYTF
v_call: TRBV18; j_call: TRBJ1-1; d_call: TRBD1; clone_size: few; cdr3_nt: TGTGCCAGCTCTCTCGGACAGGGGGCGGTAACTGAAGCTTTCTTT; cdr3_aa: CASSLGQGAVTEAFF
v_call: TRBV5-1; j_call: TRBJ1-6; d_call: TRBD1; clone_size: -; cdr3_nt: TGCGCCAGCAGCGTGACAGGGGAGGATTCACCCCTCCACTTT; cdr3_aa: CASSVTGEDSPLHF
v_call: TRBV7-9; j_call: TRBJ2-7; d_call: TRBD1; clone_size: -; cdr3_nt: TGTGCCAGCAGCTTATGGACAGGGAGGAATAACGAGCAGTACTTC; cdr3_aa: CASSLWTGRNNEQYF
v_call: TRBV27; j_call: TRBJ2-7; d_call: -; clone_size: -; cdr3_nt: TGTGCCAGCAGTCCCTCCGCCCAGAACGAGCAGTACTTC; cdr3_aa: CASSPSAQNEQYF
v_call: TRBV14; j_call: TRBJ1-1; d_call: -; clone_size: few; cdr3_nt: TGTGCCAGCAGCCAAGATCGGTGGGGGGGCGGCACTGAAGCTTTCTTT; cdr3_aa: CASSQDRWGGGTEAFF
v_call: TRBV30; j_call: TRBJ1-4; d_call: TRBD1; clone_size: -; cdr3_nt: TGTGCCTGGAGTTTGACAGGGGGGATAAGGAAACTGTTTTTT; cdr3_aa: CAWSLTGGIRKLFF
v_call: TRBV12-5; j_call: TRBJ2-1; d_call: -; clone_size: -; cdr3_nt: TGTGCTAGTGGTTTGGTGTGGGGGGGGCCCAGAAATGAGCAGTTCTTC; cdr3_aa: CASGLVWGGPRNEQFF
v_call: TRBV7-2; j_call: TRBJ2-3; d_call: -; clone_size: -; cdr3_nt: TGTGCCAGCAGCCCCTTCAGCACAGATACGCAGTATTTT; cdr3_aa: CASSPFSTDTQYF
v_call: TRBV12-3/TRBV12-4; j_call: TRBJ2-1; d_call: -; clone_size: -; cdr3_nt: TGTGCCAGCAGTTTAGACAGCAATGAGCAGTTCTTC; cdr3_aa: CASSLDSNEQFF
v_call: TRBV12-5; j_call: TRBJ1-1; d_call: TRBD1; clone_size: once; cdr3_nt: TGTGCTAGTGGTCAACCAGGGGGCGCAGGGGTGAACACTGAAGCTTTCTTT; cdr3_aa: CASGQPGGAGVNTEAFF
v_call: TRBV7-3; j_call: TRBJ1-6; d_call: -; clone_size: -; cdr3_nt: TGTGCCAGCAGCTTAGACGGGTATAATTCACCCCTCCACTTT; cdr3_aa: CASSLDGYNSPLHF
v_call: TRBV6-5; j_call: TRBJ2-7; d_call: -; clone_size: -; cdr3_nt: TGTGCCAGCAGTCGAGCCGGGACTTACTACGAGCAGTACTTC; cdr3_aa: CASSRAGTYYEQYF
v_call: TRBV7-2; j_call: TRBJ2-7; d_call: -; clone_size: -; cdr3_nt: TGTGCCAGCAGCCTTAGTTCGTCCGGCTCCTACGAGCAGTACTTC; cdr3_aa: CASSLSSSGSYEQYF
v_call: TRBV7-6; j_call: TRBJ2-1; d_call: -; clone_size: -; cdr3_nt: TGTGCCAGCAGCCCAGAGCAGTTCTTC; cdr3_aa: CASSPEQFF
v_call: TRBV5-4; j_call: TRBJ1-5; d_call: -; clone_size: -; cdr3_nt: TGTGCCAGCAGCTTGGGCCGGAATCAGCCCCAGCATTTT; cdr3_aa: CASSLGRNQPQHF
v_call: TRBV19; j_call: TRBJ1-2; d_call: -; clone_size: -; cdr3_nt: TGTGCCTCCAAATCGGACAGCATAACCAACTATGGCTACACCTTC; cdr3_aa: CASKSDSITNYGYTF
v_call: TRBV27; j_call: TRBJ1-3; d_call: TRBD1; clone_size: -; cdr3_nt: TGTGCCAGCAGCCCTCGGACAGGGAGCTCTGGAAACACCATATATTTT; cdr3_aa: CASSPRTGSSGNTIYF
v_call: TRBV12-3/TRBV12-4; j_call: TRBJ1-4; d_call: -; clone_size: -; cdr3_nt: TGTGCCAGCAGTTTCGGTCGTGAAAAACTGTTTTTT; cdr3_aa: CASSFGREKLFF
v_call: TRBV7-2; j_call: TRBJ2-1; d_call: TRBD1; clone_size: -; cdr3_nt: TGTGCCAGCAGCTACCTTAAGACAGGGAGAGTTGAGCAGTTCTTC; cdr3_aa: CASSYLKTGRVEQFF
v_call: TRBV6-4; j_call: TRBJ2-3; d_call: TRBD2; clone_size: -; cdr3_nt: TGTGCCAGCAGTGACTCCCTTAGCGGGGGGGGTACAGATACGCAGTATTTT; cdr3_aa: CASSDSLSGGGTDTQYF
v_call: TRBV15; j_call: TRBJ1-1; d_call: -; clone_size: -; cdr3_nt: TGTGCCACCAGCAGTGACCGGTTGGAGGACACTGAAGCTTTCTTT; cdr3_aa: CATSSDRLEDTEAFF
v_call: TRBV21-1; j_call: TRBJ2-3; d_call: -; clone_size: -; cdr3_nt: TGTGCCAGCAGCATTGGGGGGGGGCATGGCACAGATACGCAGTATTTT; cdr3_aa: CASSIGGGHGTDTQYF
v_call: TRBV9; j_call: TRBJ1-1; d_call: -; clone_size: -; cdr3_nt: TGTGCCAGCAGCGCGTATCTGAACACTGAAGCTTTCTTT; cdr3_aa: CASSAYLNTEAFF
v_call: TRBV19; j_call: TRBJ1-6; d_call: -; clone_size: -; cdr3_nt: TGTGCCAGTAGTATAATGCGAGGTGGAGGGGCTCAGGGCAATTCACCCCTCCACTTT; cdr3_aa: CASSIMRGGGAQGNSPLHF
v_call: TRBV2; j_call: TRBJ1-6; d_call: -; clone_size: few; cdr3_nt: TGTGCCAGCTTCATTACAAGCGGTTCACCCCTCCACTTT; cdr3_aa: CASFITSGSPLHF
v_call: TRBV15; j_call: TRBJ1-2; d_call: TRBD1; clone_size: -; cdr3_nt: TGTGCCACCAGCAGAGGGACAGGGGGATATGGCTACACCTTC; cdr3_aa: CATSRGTGGYGYTF
v_call: TRBV30; j_call: TRBJ1-4; d_call: -; clone_size: -; cdr3_nt: TGTGCCTGGAAAAATGAGGTCGGTGAAAAACTGTTTTTT; cdr3_aa: CAWKNEVGEKLFF
v_call: TRBV7-9; j_call: TRBJ1-3; d_call: -; clone_size: -; cdr3_nt: TGTGCCAGCGGGAAAGAGGGTGGAAACACCATATATTTT; cdr3_aa: CASGKEGGNTIYF